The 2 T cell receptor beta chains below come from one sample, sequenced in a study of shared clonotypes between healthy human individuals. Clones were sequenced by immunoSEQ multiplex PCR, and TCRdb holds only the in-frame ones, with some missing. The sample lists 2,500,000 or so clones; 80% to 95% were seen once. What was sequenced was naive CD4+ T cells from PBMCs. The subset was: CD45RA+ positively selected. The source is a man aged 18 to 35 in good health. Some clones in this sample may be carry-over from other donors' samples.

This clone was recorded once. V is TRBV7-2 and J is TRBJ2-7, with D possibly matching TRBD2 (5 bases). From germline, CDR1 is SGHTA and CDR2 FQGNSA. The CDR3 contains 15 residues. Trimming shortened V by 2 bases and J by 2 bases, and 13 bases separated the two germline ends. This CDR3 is CASSLSSGAPYEQYF. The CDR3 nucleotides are TGTGCCAGCAGCTTATCCAGCGGAGCCCCCTACGAGCAGTACTTC.

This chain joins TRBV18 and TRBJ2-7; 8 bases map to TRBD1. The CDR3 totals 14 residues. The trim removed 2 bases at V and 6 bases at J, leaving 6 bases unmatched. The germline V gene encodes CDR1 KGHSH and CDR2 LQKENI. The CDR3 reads CASSPAWDRSEQYF. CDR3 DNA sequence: TGTGCCAGCTCACCAGCTTGGGACAGGAGCGAGCAGTACTTC.